This T cell receptor (beta chain) was sequenced in a study of long-term antiretroviral therapy in people with HIV. In regard to this clone: What it recognizes is unknown.

This was the immunoSEQ v3.0 assay at survey level. Samples were sequenced targeting roughly 40,000-50,000 T-cell genomes each. The repertoire was sequenced with immunoSEQ multiplex PCR; TCRdb's copy has only in-frame clones and lacks some. The top ten hold less than 3.5% of the sample, which has under 30,000 clones, about 94% seen once. General study points: After ART, diversity increased yet remained lower than transplant donor controls.

This CDR3 is built from 15 residues. Trimming took off 3 bases at V and 0 bases at J, with 10 bases between the two ends. The germline gives CDR1 SGHTS, CDR2 YDEGEE. HIV-positive participants were all treated in the United States. Sequences were derived from unsorted PBMCs, sampled about 7.4 years after starting antiretroviral therapy. The source of this sequence is a man aged 45-60 years with HIV. V is TRBV5-8 and J is TRBJ1-3, with a possible D match to TRBD1 (5 bases). The CDR3 sequence is CASSSGRLSGNTIYF. CDR3 sequence (DNA): TGTGCCAGCAGCTCGGGACGGCTCTCTGGAAACACCATATATTTT. Supplemented by reference TRBV5-8 and TRBJ1-3, the full variable domain reads EAGVTQSPTHLIKTRGQQATLRCSPISGHTSVYWYQQALGLGLQFLLWYDEGEERNRGNFPPRFSGRQFPNYSSELNVNALELEDSALYLCASSSGRLSGNTIYFGEGSWLTVV.